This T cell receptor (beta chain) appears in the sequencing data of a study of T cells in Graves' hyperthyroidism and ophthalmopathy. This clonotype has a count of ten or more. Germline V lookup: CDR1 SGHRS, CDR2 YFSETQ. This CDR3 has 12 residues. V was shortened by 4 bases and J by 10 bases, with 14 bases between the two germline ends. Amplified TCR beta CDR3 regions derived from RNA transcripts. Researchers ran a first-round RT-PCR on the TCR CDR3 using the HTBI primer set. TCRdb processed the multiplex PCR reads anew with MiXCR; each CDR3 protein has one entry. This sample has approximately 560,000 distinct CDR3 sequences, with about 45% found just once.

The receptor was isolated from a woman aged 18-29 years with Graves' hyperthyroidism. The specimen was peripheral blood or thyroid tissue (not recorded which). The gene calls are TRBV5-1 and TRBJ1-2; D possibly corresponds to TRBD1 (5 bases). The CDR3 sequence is CASSIGTALYTF. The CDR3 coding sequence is TGCGCCAGCAGCATCGGGACGGCTCTCTACACCTTC.